A single sample is the source of the 14 T cell receptor beta chains below, sequenced in a study of response to subunit inactivated influenza vaccine (dated 2018 in TCRdb). Libraries came from RT-PCR. The instrument given in TCRdb is Illumina HiSeq 2500. The public reads were reanalyzed by TCRdb: fastp trimming at Q25, MiXCR alignment, in-frame beta chains only. Rows with one shared CDR3 protein collapse into an entry with the most common genes and DNA. The sample profile shows around 850,000 distinct CDR3 sequences; approximately 17% of them were found once. The top ten clonotypes cover about a tenth of the sample. The sample here was PBMCs from blood, taken 5 days after vaccination. These receptors all come from a man between 50 and 59 years old who received an inactivated influenza vaccine. Donor details come from another sample of the same person, matched by shared clones.

The chain couples TRBV12-3 or TRBV12-4 to TRBJ1-2, with a weak D call TRBD1 (6 bases). This CDR3 region has 15 residues. Deletions cut 6 bases from V and 7 bases from J, with 21 bases between. Written as DNA, the CDR3 is TGTGCCAGCAGCACCGTAATAACAGGGAGTTTTGGCTACACCTTC. Residues: CASSTVITGSFGYTF.

In this sample, this clonotype turned up many times. J is TRBJ2-1 and V is TRBV10-2; TRBD1 or TRBD2 may be the D gene (6 bases each). In germline, CDR1 is WSHSY, CDR2 SAAADI. The CDR3 has 14 amino acids. Between the trimmed V and J ends, which lost 8 bases and 3 bases, there was a span of 14 bases. The CDR3: CASGGLASYNEQFF. The CDR3 coding sequence is TGCGCCAGCGGGGGGCTAGCGAGCTACAATGAGCAGTTCTTC.

This clonotype has a handful of counts. The chain recombines TRBV20-1 with TRBJ1-2, with unresolved D. V was cut by 1 base and J by 4 bases, with 4 bases left in between. Germline CDR1 reads DFQATT; CDR2 reads SNEGSKA (reference sequence). The CDR3 is 11 residues long. CDR3: CSARGVYGYTF. In nucleotides, the CDR3 is TGCAGTGCTAGAGGGGTCTATGGCTACACCTTC.

The gene calls are TRBV7-2 and TRBJ2-6; no reliable D call. The CDR3 is 14 amino acids. Germline-derived CDR1 and CDR2 are SGHTA and FQGNSA. V was clipped by 5 bases and J by 4 bases, with 9 bases between them. The CDR3 here is CASSPRTGANVLTF. DNA of the CDR3: TGTGCCAGCAGCCCTCGCACAGGGGCCAACGTCCTGACTTTC. Full variable domain (missing parts from reference TRBV7-2 and TRBJ2-6): GAGVSQSPSNKVTEKGKDVELRCDPISGHTALYWYRQSLGQGLEFLIYFQGNSAPDKSGLPSDRFSAERTGGSVSTLTIQRTQQEDSAVYLCASSPRTGANVLTFGAGSRLTVL.

This chain uses TRBV20-1 with TRBJ1-6; TRBD1 might be the D (5 bases). Trimming removed 5 bases from V and 2 bases from J, with 13 bases in between. This CDR3 is built from 15 residues. Germline CDR1 and CDR2: DFQATT and SNEGSKA (reference sequence). CDR3: CSASNQGAYNSPLHF. CDR3 sequence (DNA): TGCAGTGCTTCCAACCAGGGTGCCTATAATTCACCCCTCCACTTT.

The rearrangement uses TRBV18 and TRBJ2-7; TRBD1 aligns across 7 bases. The CDR3 is 12 residues long. The J segment lost 6 bases and the V segment lost 9 bases, leaving 8 bases of the junction unmatched. CDR1 is KGHSH, CDR2 LQKENI, per germline. The DNA for the CDR3 is TGTGCCAGTTCCATACAGGGGCCCGAGCAGTACTTC. As protein: CASSIQGPEQYF.

The rearrangement joins TRBV28 to TRBJ2-7; 10 bases map to TRBD2. This CDR3 comprises 16 residues. From germline, CDR1 is MDHEN and CDR2 SYDVKM. V trimming: 4 bases; J trimming: 3 bases; junction bases outside the gene matches: 9. The CDR3 bases are TGTGCCAGCAGTTCATTTAGCGGGGGGAAGTTCTACGAGCAGTACTTC. Its protein product is CASSSFSGGKFYEQYF.

This chain connects TRBV5-1 to TRBJ1-1; a weak D match, TRBD1 (5 bases). CDR1 is SGHRS, CDR2 YFSETQ, per germline. Between the trimmed V and J ends, which lost 1 base and 0 bases, there was a span of 10 bases. The CDR3 is 15 amino acids. The CDR3 loop is CASSLTGALNTEAFF. The CDR3 region has the DNA TGCGCCAGCAGCTTGACCGGGGCCCTGAACACTGAAGCTTTCTTT.

There are a few counts of this clonotype. The chain recombines TRBV20-1 with TRBJ2-1, with D unclear. Trimming pared 6 bases from V and 0 bases from J, leaving 15 bases between. Germline CDR1 reads DFQATT; CDR2 reads SNEGSKA (reference sequence). The CDR3 is 15 amino acids. For the CDR3, the DNA is TGCAGTGCAAACACCGGGTTAACCTCCTACAATGAGCAGTTCTTC. It codes for CSANTGLTSYNEQFF.

This clonotype was seen only a few times. The junction shows a germline mismatch at one end, possibly a read error. This chain uses TRBV7-2 with TRBJ2-2; D unclear. This CDR3 has 15 residues. Germline V gene lookup returns CDR1 SGHTA and CDR2 FQGNSA. The CDR3 region is CASSLRGPLIWDLFF. The CDR3 DNA is TGTGCCAGCAGCCTTAGAGGCCCCCTCATCTGGGATCTGTTTTTT.

The rearrangement uses TRBV7-3 and TRBJ2-2; D remains unclear. Germline V CDR1 and CDR2: SGHTA, FQGTGA. Deletions cut 1 base from V and 6 bases from J, with 9 bases between. The CDR3 is made up of 14 amino acids. CDR3 sequence reads: CASSLSAVAGELFF. The CDR3 bases are TGTGCCAGCAGCTTAAGCGCAGTCGCCGGGGAGCTGTTTTTT.

This clonotype was counted a few times. The rearrangement uses TRBV7-2 and TRBJ2-7, with 8 positions matching TRBD2. This CDR3 comprises 15 residues. CDR1 and CDR2 from the germline V gene are SGHTA and FQGNSA. V trimming: 5 bases; J trimming: 1 base; junction bases outside the gene matches: 7. The DNA of the CDR3 is TGTGCCAGCAGCGGAAGGGCGGGGGGTTCCTACGAGCAGTACTTC. It encodes CASSGRAGGSYEQYF.

This clonotype occurred a few times. The chain is built from TRBV12-3 or TRBV12-4 and TRBJ1-2; 9 bases match TRBD1. Trimming at V came to 3 bases and at J to 8 bases, leaving 13 bases not matched to a gene. The CDR3 loop spans 16 amino acids. The CDR3 reads CASSFAGTGRVRGYTF. The CDR3 coding sequence is TGTGCCAGCAGTTTCGCCGGGACAGGGAGAGTTCGGGGCTACACCTTC.

The table lists this clonotype with a few counts. V gene TRBV5-1 combines with J gene TRBJ2-5; D is tentatively TRBD1 or TRBD2 (6 bases each). Trimming pared 3 bases from V and 5 bases from J, leaving 17 bases between. Germline CDR1 SGHRS, CDR2 YFSETQ. CDR3 size: 15 residues. CDR3 bases: TGCGCCAGCAGCTCCAAGAGGGGGGATTCGGAGACCCAGTACTTC. The encoded protein is CASSSKRGDSETQYF.